Shown below are 31 T cell receptor beta chains from a single sample sequenced in a study of cytomegalovirus exposure and HLA in healthy donors. 13 Jbeta primers and 60 Vbeta primers were used for the PCR. Profiled with immunoSEQ multiplex PCR; TCRdb holds only in-frame clones, not every one. The table records more than 200,000 clones, around 79% of them present only once. Sequencing was performed on PBMCs. Receptors were obtained from a girl aged 2 to 9 in good health and CMV-seronegative.

This chain's CDR3 is CASSLGGRGGAETQYF. The CDR3 nucleotides read TGTGCCAGCAGCTTGGGCGGGCGGGGGGGCGCCGAGACCCAGTACTTC. This rearrangement joins TRBV5-4 to TRBJ2-5, with 9 bases fitting TRBD2. Per germline, CDR1 SGHNT and CDR2 YYREEE (reference sequence). The CDR3 is made up of 16 amino acids. V trimming: 0 bases; J trimming: 5 bases; junction bases outside the gene matches: 8.

J is TRBJ1-1 and V is TRBV6-5; TRBD1 is a possible D gene (5 bases). This CDR3 has 13 residues. Deletions cut 7 bases from V and 7 bases from J, with 16 bases between. Per germline, CDR1 MNHEY and CDR2 SVGAGI. CDR3: CASTKSDTSEAFF. As DNA, the CDR3 is TGTGCCAGCACCAAATCGGACACGAGTGAAGCTTTCTTT.

The chain carries TRBV7-9 and TRBJ1-2; TRBD1 aligns across 10 bases. The V gene end was trimmed by 5 bases and the J gene end by 3 bases; junction bases not matched to a gene: 6. CDR1 is SEHNR, CDR2 FQNEAQ, per germline (reference sequence). The CDR3 sequence is 15 residues long. CDR3 nucleotides: TGTGCCAGCAGCACCTCGACAGGGGGCGACTATGGCTACACCTTC. Protein sequence: CASSTSTGGDYGYTF.

The J gene is TRBJ1-3, the V gene TRBV30; D is possibly TRBD1 (6 bases). V was trimmed by 3 bases and J by 4 bases, leaving 16 bases between them. This CDR3 is built from 15 residues. CDR1 GTSNPN and CDR2 SVGIG come from the germline V gene (reference sequence). Written as DNA, the CDR3 is TGTGCCTGGAGCGCCCGGGGGGCGCGAGGAAACACCATATATTTT. It codes for CAWSARGARGNTIYF.

This chain joins TRBV5-4 and TRBJ1-1, with 7 nucleotides matching TRBD1. The CDR3 sequence is 12 residues long. Looked up from germline, CDR1 is SGHNT and CDR2 is YYREEE (reference sequence). Trimming cost V 3 bases and J 11 bases; bases outside gene matches: 7. CDR3 DNA: TGTGCCAGCAGCTCACCGACAGGGCGGGCTTTCTTT. Translated: CASSSPTGRAFF.

The rearrangement links TRBV30 to TRBJ1-3, with D unresolved. The ends were cut back, 0 bases at V and 2 bases at J, with 11 bases in the middle. CDR1 and CDR2 (germline): GTSNPN, SVGIG (reference sequence). The CDR3 runs 15 residues. The CDR3 region is CAWSVDGHPGNTIYF. The CDR3 coding sequence is TGTGCCTGGAGTGTAGATGGGCATCCTGGAAACACCATATATTTT.

This clone occurred once. The rearrangement links TRBV7-8 to TRBJ2-7; TRBD2 matches 10 bases. Trimming cost V 5 bases and J 3 bases; bases outside gene matches: 7. The CDR3 loop spans 15 amino acids. Germline loops: CDR1 SGHVS, CDR2 FQNEAQ. The CDR3, as DNA: TGTGCCAGCAGCGCCCGACTAGCGGGCCACTACGAGCAGTACTTC. Its protein product is CASSARLAGHYEQYF.

The V gene is TRBV5-4, the J gene TRBJ2-3; 8 bases fit TRBD2. CDR1 is SGHNT and CDR2 is YYREEE in the germline V gene (reference sequence). With 4 bases clipped from V and 4 bases from J, the junction kept 8 bases outside the gene matches. The CDR3 covers 15 residues. CDR3 amino acids: CASSGAGGRPDTQYF. The CDR3 nucleotides are TGTGCCAGCAGCGGGGCGGGAGGCCGGCCAGATACGCAGTATTTT.

The V call is TRBV6-5, the J call TRBJ1-5; D not certain. Trimming removed 5 bases from V and 0 bases from J, with 8 bases in between. In germline, CDR1 is MNHEY, CDR2 SVGAGI. This CDR3 comprises 14 residues. The CDR3 DNA follows: TGTGCCAGCAGTGAACGGTTTAGCAATCAGCCCCAGCATTTT. This gives the protein CASSERFSNQPQHF.

CDR3 DNA sequence: TGTGCCAGCAGCCAGACTAGCGGGCAGGATGAGCAGTTCTTC. Protein sequence: CASSQTSGQDEQFF. The chain carries TRBV9 and TRBJ2-1; 10 positions match TRBD2. The CDR3 runs to 14 residues. V lost 4 bases, J lost 8 bases, and 6 bases stayed unmatched. Germline loops: CDR1 SGDLS, CDR2 YYNGEE.

The genes are TRBV19 and TRBJ1-1, with D unclear. This CDR3 is built from 13 residues. Germline V gene data show CDR1 as LNHDA and CDR2 as SQIVND (reference sequence). V was clipped by 9 bases and J by 3 bases, with 14 bases between them. CDR3 in DNA: TGTGCCAGCACCAGGTGGGAGGACACTGAAGCTTTCTTT. Translating it yields CASTRWEDTEAFF.

This chain uses TRBV4-1 with TRBJ2-7; TRBD2 matches at 7 bases. CDR1 MGHRA and CDR2 YSYEKL come from the germline V gene. This CDR3 is 16 amino acids long. With V trimmed by 4 bases and J by 1 base, 10 bases remained unmatched. The CDR3 coding sequence is TGCGCCAGCAGCCCCCTAGCGGAGACCCCTTCCTACGAGCAGTACTTC. Protein sequence: CASSPLAETPSYEQYF.

The V call is TRBV6-6, the J call TRBJ2-1; 10 bases match TRBD1. The V segment lost 4 bases and the J segment 5 bases; nucleotides outside the gene matches: 2. The germline gives CDR1 MNHNY, CDR2 SVGAGI (reference sequence). This CDR3 comprises 14 residues. CDR3 in amino acids: CASSSGTGDNEQFF. The CDR3 DNA is TGTGCCAGCAGTTCCGGGACAGGGGACAATGAGCAGTTCTTC.

The rearrangement links TRBV19 to TRBJ1-2; a possible D gene is TRBD1 (5 bases). CDR1 LNHDA and CDR2 SQIVND come from the germline V gene (reference sequence). The CDR3 covers 14 residues. Trimming removed 3 bases at V and 2 bases at J, with 10 bases between. The CDR3 loop reads CASSISGGNYGYTF. The CDR3 bases are TGTGCCAGTAGTATTTCCGGGGGGAACTATGGCTACACCTTC.

Notes on this clone: The identical CDR3 is also encoded by other nucleotide sequences in the sample. The rearrangement joins TRBV7-9 to TRBJ1-1; no firm D call. The V gene lost 0 bases and the J gene lost 1 base, with 3 bases spanning the gap. CDR3 length: 13 residues. Germline CDR1 is SEHNR and CDR2 is FQNEAQ (reference sequence). The CDR3 loop reads CASSLARNTEAFF. The CDR3 DNA reads TGTGCCAGCAGCTTAGCGCGGAACACTGAAGCTTTCTTT. The variable domain in full, with the rest retrieved from reference TRBV7-9 and TRBJ1-1, is DTGVSQNPRHKITKRGQNVTFRCDPISEHNRLYWYRQTLGQGPEFLTYFQNEAQLEKSRLLSDRFSAERPKGSFSTLEIQRTEQGDSAMYLCASSLARNTEAFFGQGTRLTVV.

The chain's CDR3 is CAWSPRLAGADTQYF. The CDR3 DNA follows: TGTGCCTGGAGTCCCCGACTAGCGGGAGCTGATACGCAGTATTTT. The rearrangement links TRBV30 to TRBJ2-3, with 12 positions matching TRBD2. Germline values: CDR1 GTSNPN, CDR2 SVGIG (reference sequence). The CDR3 contains 15 residues. V shed 2 bases, J shed 6 bases, and the junction held 6 bases outside the gene matches.

The CDR3 bases are TGTGCCAGCAGCCGACAGGCGAACACTGAAGCTTTCTTT. Translation gives CASSRQANTEAFF. The chain joins TRBV7-3 to TRBJ1-1, with D perhaps matching TRBD1 (6 bases). The CDR3 extends over 13 amino acids. Germline-derived CDR1 and CDR2 are SGHTA and FQGTGA. V lost 5 bases to trimming and J lost 1 base, with 8 bases between them.

The chain joins TRBV19 to TRBJ2-1; possibly TRBD1 for D (5 bases). Looked up from germline, CDR1 is LNHDA and CDR2 is SQIVND (reference sequence). The length of the CDR3 is 12 residues. The V gene lost 10 bases and the J gene lost 2 bases, with 9 bases spanning the gap. The CDR3 DNA reads as TGTGCCACTCTAGGGGCCTACAATGAGCAGTTCTTC. Its translation is CATLGAYNEQFF.

The CDR3 DNA is TGTGCCAGCACCCGTTCAGGGTTGAGGAACACCATATATTTT. Its translation: CASTRSGLRNTIYF. This chain joins TRBV9 and TRBJ1-3; the D gene is possibly TRBD1 (5 bases). Germline lookup yields CDR1 SGDLS and CDR2 YYNGEE. V lost 6 bases, J lost 7 bases, and 17 bases lay in between. This CDR3 spans 14 amino acids.

This clone has just one count. This sequence joins TRBV10-1 and TRBJ2-7, with 9 bases that match TRBD1. CDR3 length: 13 amino acids. Germline values: CDR1 WNHNN, CDR2 SYGVQD (reference sequence). Trimming removed 6 bases from V and 10 bases from J; junction bases left unmatched: 10. The CDR3 nucleotides read TGCGCCAGCAGCCCCGGGACAGGGTCTAATCAGTACTTC. It codes for CASSPGTGSNQYF.

The V gene is TRBV5-1, the J gene TRBJ2-3; 9 bases agree with TRBD2. The CDR3 consists of 17 residues. V was clipped by 0 bases and J by 2 bases; unmatched bases: 7. CDR1 and CDR2 from the germline V gene are SGHRS and YFSETQ. This chain's CDR3 is CASSLGLLAGHTDTQYF. For the CDR3, the DNA is TGCGCCAGCAGCTTGGGGCTCCTAGCGGGGCACACAGATACGCAGTATTTT.

This clone has only a few counts. V is TRBV5-6 and J is TRBJ1-1; D call uncertain. The germline V and J ends were trimmed by 6 bases and 11 bases, with 23 bases remaining between them. Germline V lookup: CDR1 SGHDT, CDR2 YYEEEE. CDR3 length equals 14 residues. CDR3 amino acids: CASTLGVQASWAFF. CDR3 nucleotides: TGTGCCAGCACCCTCGGGGTCCAAGCCTCGTGGGCTTTCTTT.

The CDR3 sequence is CARGGVTYEQYF. CDR3 nucleotides: TGTGCCAGGGGGGGGGTTACCTACGAGCAGTACTTC. This sequence joins TRBV2 and TRBJ2-7; 7 nucleotides match TRBD2. The CDR3 is 12 amino acids. Germline CDR1 reads SNHLY; CDR2 reads FYNNEI. Germline trimming cut 9 bases from V and 2 bases from J; bases unmatched to any gene: 4.

The CDR3 DNA reads as TGTGCCAGTGAACGCGGGGGGGCCTCGACAGATACGCAGTATTTT. This gives the protein CASERGGASTDTQYF. The rearrangement links TRBV19 to TRBJ2-3; 9 bases map to TRBD2. CDR3 length: 15 residues. Germline CDR1 and CDR2: LNHDA and SQIVND (reference sequence). V lost 8 bases, J lost 3 bases, and 9 bases stayed unmatched.

The chain combines TRBV7-9 with TRBJ1-1; unclear D gene. Per germline, CDR1 SEHNR and CDR2 FQNEAQ (reference sequence). Trimming pared 4 bases from V and 4 bases from J, leaving 10 bases between. This CDR3 is 13 amino acids long. The CDR3 DNA follows: TGTGCCAGCAGCTCGCGGGTCCGCACTGAAGCTTTCTTT. Protein sequence: CASSSRVRTEAFF. The complete variable domain, with remaining parts taken from reference TRBV7-9 and TRBJ1-1, reads DTGVSQNPRHKITKRGQNVTFRCDPISEHNRLYWYRQTLGQGPEFLTYFQNEAQLEKSRLLSDRFSAERPKGSFSTLEIQRTEQGDSAMYLCASSSRVRTEAFFGQGTRLTVV.

This clone was found a few times. The chain employs TRBV5-1 and TRBJ1-1, with D hard to call. Germline V gene data show CDR1 as SGHRS and CDR2 as YFSETQ. Trimming took 2 bases from V and 0 from J, leaving 5 bases between them. This CDR3 contains 13 residues. This CDR3 is CASSLEVNTEAFF. CDR3 nucleotide sequence: TGCGCCAGCAGCTTAGAGGTGAACACTGAAGCTTTCTTT.

This sequence joins TRBV6-1 and TRBJ2-7; 9 bases fit TRBD1. Germline V gene data show CDR1 as MNHNS and CDR2 as SASEGT. The CDR3 contains 14 residues. V lost 8 bases, J lost 4 bases, and 9 bases stayed unmatched. The CDR3 protein is CASDNPGQGYEQYF. CDR3 bases: TGTGCCAGCGATAACCCGGGACAGGGTTACGAGCAGTACTTC.

This sequence joins TRBV2 and TRBJ2-7, with D tentatively TRBD1 (5 bases). CDR1 and CDR2 from the germline V gene are SNHLY and FYNNEI. The ends were cut back, 7 bases at V and 3 bases at J, with 13 bases in the middle. This CDR3 has 13 amino acids. CDR3 residues: CASIGHEDYEQYF. The CDR3 DNA reads as TGTGCCAGCATAGGACACGAGGACTACGAGCAGTACTTC.

CDR3 amino acids: CASSLAGGGRMYEQYF. The CDR3 DNA sequence: TGTGCCAGCAGCTTAGCTGGGGGCGGGAGGATGTACGAGCAGTACTTC. The V gene is TRBV7-9, the J gene TRBJ2-7; 8 nucleotides match TRBD2. The trim removed 0 bases at V and 4 bases at J, leaving 8 bases unmatched. This CDR3 is built from 16 residues. Germline V gives CDR1 SEHNR, CDR2 FQNEAQ (reference sequence).

The chain carries TRBV27 and TRBJ1-5; D gene uncertain. Between the trimmed V and J ends, which lost 3 bases and 3 bases, there was a span of 6 bases. The germline CDR1 and CDR2 sequences are MNHEY and SMNVEV (reference sequence). This CDR3 has 13 residues. The CDR3 reads CASSLAVNQPQHF. The CDR3 DNA is TGTGCCAGCAGTTTGGCCGTCAATCAGCCCCAGCATTTT.

This clone has a handful of counts. This rearrangement joins TRBV6-5 to TRBJ1-1; D is unresolved. This CDR3 comprises 13 residues. Germline CDR1 and CDR2: MNHEY and SVGAGI. V was trimmed by 4 bases and J by 7 bases, leaving 13 bases between them. The CDR3 loop reads CASSFGNINEAFF. DNA of the CDR3: TGTGCCAGCAGTTTCGGGAACATCAATGAAGCTTTCTTT.